The 12 T cell receptor beta chains given below trace back to one sample, sequenced in a study of blood T cell repertoires in COVID-19. Sequenced by immunoSEQ multiplex PCR; TCRdb stores in-frame clones only, minus some. The sample includes fewer than 250,000 clones, about 93% of them seen just once. What was sequenced was peripheral blood. The receptors here all came from a man aged 60 to 75 with COVID-19, enrolled during active disease.

V is TRBV5-1 and J is TRBJ1-6; TRBD1 is a possible D gene (5 bases). The germline CDR1 and CDR2 sequences are SGHRS and YFSETQ. Trimming removed 0 bases from V and 14 bases from J, with 15 bases in between. The CDR3 runs to 14 residues. CDR3 protein: CASSLDWGPVSLHF. CDR3 sequence (DNA): TGCGCCAGCAGCTTGGATTGGGGCCCCGTATCCCTCCACTTT.

CDR3 protein: CASSQVSGQQYF. CDR3 nucleotide sequence: TGTGCCAGCAGCCAAGTCTCAGGTCAGCAGTACTTC. This chain uses TRBV3-1 (or the pseudogene TRBV3-2) with TRBJ2-7; no reliable D call. V was shortened by 1 base and J by 8 bases, with 9 bases between the two germline ends. CDR3 length: 12 residues. The germline gives CDR1 LGHDT, CDR2 YNNKEL (reference sequence).

The V and J genes are TRBV7-2 and TRBJ2-1; 9 bases agree with TRBD2. Germline V gene data show CDR1 as SGHTA and CDR2 as FQGNSA. The trim removed 5 bases at V and 9 bases at J, leaving 8 bases unmatched. This CDR3 is built from 14 residues. CDR3 DNA sequence: TGTGCCAGCAGCCCGGGACTAGCCATCCTTGAGCAGTTCTTC. Its protein product is CASSPGLAILEQFF.

The chain uses TRBV27 and TRBJ1-2; 12 positions agree with TRBD1. The V segment lost 8 bases and the J segment 3 bases; nucleotides outside the gene matches: 13. CDR3 length: 17 amino acids. The V gene's germline CDR1 is MNHEY and CDR2 SMNVEV (reference sequence). The chain's CDR3 is CASYTGTGGNNYYGYTF. The CDR3 nucleotides are TGTGCCAGCTATACCGGGACAGGGGGCAACAACTACTATGGCTACACCTTC.

The chain links TRBV5-1 to TRBJ1-3, with a possible D match to TRBD1 (6 bases). The CDR3 length is 16 residues. Germline V CDR1 and CDR2: SGHRS, YFSETQ. The V and J ends lost 1 base and 1 base respectively, with 12 bases between them. The DNA of the CDR3 is TGCGCCAGCAGCTTGCAGGGGTATACGTCTGGAAACACCATATATTTT. It is translated as CASSLQGYTSGNTIYF.

The V call is TRBV7-9, the J call TRBJ1-4; 8 nucleotides match TRBD1. The CDR3 is 15 residues long. Germline V gives CDR1 SEHNR, CDR2 FQNEAQ (reference sequence). The J segment lost 7 bases and the V segment lost 5 bases, leaving 9 bases of the junction unmatched. CDR3 in DNA: TGTGCCAGCAGCGCTTTCAGGGGGCTCGGTGAAAAACTGTTTTTT. Amino acids: CASSAFRGLGEKLFF.

This clone has a handful of counts. The chain carries TRBV5-1 and TRBJ2-2; the D is unclear. The CDR3 consists of 14 residues. The germline V and J ends were trimmed by 0 bases and 1 base, with 4 bases remaining between them. Germline V lookup: CDR1 SGHRS, CDR2 YFSETQ. CDR3 bases: TGCGCCAGCAGCTTGGACGGGAACACCGGGGAGCTGTTTTTT. Protein: CASSLDGNTGELFF.

This rearrangement joins TRBV2 to TRBJ2-1, with TRBD2 matching 7 bases. V was pared by 2 bases and J by 3 bases, with 4 bases of the junction left unmatched. The germline CDR1 and CDR2 sequences are SNHLY and FYNNEI. The CDR3 spans 15 residues. CDR3 sequence: CASSESAGDYNEQFF. The CDR3 DNA is TGTGCCAGCAGTGAATCGGCGGGGGACTACAATGAGCAGTTCTTC.

The rearrangement uses TRBV19 and TRBJ1-5, with D perhaps TRBD1 (5 bases). Looked up from germline, CDR1 is LNHDA and CDR2 is SQIVND (reference sequence). Trimming removed 3 bases at V and 7 bases at J, with 25 bases between. This CDR3 comprises 18 residues. The CDR3 DNA sequence: TGTGCCAGTAGTATGGGGAGTCACGGGGGTGGTTTGGGGCAGCCCCAGCATTTT. Its translation is CASSMGSHGGGLGQPQHF.

The chain carries TRBV12-3 or TRBV12-4 and TRBJ1-2; 8 positions agree with TRBD1. The junction had 4 bases not matched to a gene; V was cut back by 6 bases and J by 4 bases. CDR3 length: 13 amino acids. CDR3 sequence (DNA): TGTGCCAGCAGAACAGGGGGGATCTATGGCTACACCTTC. This codes for CASRTGGIYGYTF.

This chain joins TRBV9 and TRBJ1-2, with 10 positions matching TRBD1. Germline V CDR1 and CDR2: SGDLS, YYNGEE. The CDR3 is 15 amino acids. V dropped 0 bases and J dropped 8; count of bases not matched to a gene: 7. The CDR3 sequence is CASSVDGTGVYGYTF. In nucleotides, the CDR3 is TGTGCCAGCAGCGTAGACGGGACAGGGGTTTACGGCTACACCTTC.

The chain joins TRBV6-1 to TRBJ2-7; 8 positions agree with TRBD2. The length of the CDR3 is 16 residues. Trimming at V came to 2 bases and at J to 0 bases, leaving 6 bases not matched to a gene. The germline V gene has CDR1 MNHNS and CDR2 SASEGT. Here the CDR3 reads CASSESGRPSSYEQYF. The CDR3 DNA is TGTGCCAGCAGTGAAAGCGGGAGACCATCCTCCTACGAGCAGTACTTC.